A selection of T cell receptor beta chains follows, all from one sample in a study of blood T cell repertoires in COVID-19. Libraries were prepared by immunoSEQ multiplex PCR; TCRdb keeps only in-frame clonotypes and omits some of them. The sample carries approximately 47,000 clones, about 84% recorded once. The sample taken for sequencing was peripheral blood. The receptors originated from an older woman with acute or convalescent COVID-19. Both conserved end residues are part of each CDR3. A D gene is named only where the DNA matches it firmly. Where a row states a size, it is once, few, many or the class of an expanded clone; other rows omit it.

.	TRBV20-1	TRBJ1-1	.	TGCAGTGCCTCGCCGCAGGCTAAAGCTTTCTTT	CSASPQAKAFF
.	TRBV29-1	TRBJ2-7	.	TGCAGCGTTGAAGCCCCAGCAGGTCACTCCTACGAGCAGTACTTC	CSVEAPAGHSYEQYF
few	TRBV9	TRBJ1-5	TRBD1	TGTGCCAGCAGCGAAGGACAGGGGCAAAATCAGCCCCAGCATTTT	CASSEGQGQNQPQHF
.	TRBV3-1/TRBV3-2	TRBJ1-6	.	TGTGCCAGCAGCCAAGCAGGACAGTTAAATTCACCCCTCCACTTT	CASSQAGQLNSPLHF
.	TRBV19	TRBJ1-6	.	TGTGCCAGTAGATCCTTGGACAGCTCAAATTCACCCCTCCACTTT	CASRSLDSSNSPLHF
.	TRBV6-1	TRBJ1-5	TRBD1	TGTGCCAGCAGTGAACACCCTCCCGGACAGGGGACAGACCAGCCCCAGCATTTT	CASSEHPPGQGTDQPQHF
.	TRBV19	TRBJ1-2	.	TGTGCCAGTAGCGCGTATGGCTACACCTTC	CASSAYGYTF
.	TRBV5-1	TRBJ2-7	.	TGCGCCAGCAGCTACGACATTTTTGCCTACGAGCAGTACTTC	CASSYDIFAYEQYF
.	TRBV30	TRBJ1-6	.	TGTGCCTGGAGCCAAACAGGTTATAATTCACCCCTCCACTTT	CAWSQTGYNSPLHF
few	TRBV2	TRBJ1-6	.	TGTGCCGGAGGGACCGGGATATCACCCCTCCACTTT	CAGGTGISPLHF
.	TRBV7-2	TRBJ2-7	.	TGTGCCAGCAGCTTAAGTAGCGTCCACGAGCAGTACTTC	CASSLSSVHEQYF
.	TRBV4-1	TRBJ1-1	.	TGCGCCAGCAGTCCTATTCCCACAGGGACCTCGAACACTGAAGCTTTCTTT	CASSPIPTGTSNTEAFF
.	TRBV5-1	TRBJ1-2	.	TGCGCCAGCAGCTTGGTGACTGCCGGGGGCTACACCTTC	CASSLVTAGGYTF
.	TRBV15	TRBJ2-1	.	TGTGCCACCAGCAGAGACCAGATCAATGAGCAGTTCTTC	CATSRDQINEQFF
once	TRBV18	TRBJ1-5	.	TGTGCCAGCTCACCCAGGGGTGAGGGGGGCAATCAGCCCCAGCATTTT	CASSPRGEGGNQPQHF
few	TRBV12-3/TRBV12-4	TRBJ1-2	TRBD1	TGTGCCAGCAGTCCGGGACAGGTCTATGGCTACACCTTC	CASSPGQVYGYTF
.	TRBV19	TRBJ1-1	.	TGTGCCAGTAGGAGCCCGTCGCTCACTGAAGCTTTCTTT	CASRSPSLTEAFF
.	TRBV28	TRBJ1-2	.	TGTGCCAGCAGTTTGGTTTCGATCTATGAAGTTGGCTACACCTTC	CASSLVSIYEVGYTF
.	TRBV7-9	TRBJ1-1	.	TGTGCCAGCAGCCTTGACAGAACCTCAGGGGCTGAAGCTTTCTTT	CASSLDRTSGAEAFF
.	TRBV3-1/TRBV3-2	TRBJ1-3	.	TGTGCCAGCTGCCGAGGGTCCTCTGGAAACACCATATATTTT	CASCRGSSGNTIYF
.	TRBV9	TRBJ2-5	TRBD2	TGTGCCAGCAGCGTAGGGCTAGCGGGGGGGCAAGAGACCCAGTACTTC	CASSVGLAGGQETQYF
.	TRBV9	TRBJ1-4	.	TGTGCCAGCAGCGTACAGGGGAAGGTTAATGAAAAACTGTTTTTT	CASSVQGKVNEKLFF
once	TRBV25-1	TRBJ1-1	.	TGTGCCAGCAGTACAGGCGCCATGGGAGCTTTCTTT	CASSTGAMGAFF
.	TRBV14	TRBJ1-1	.	TGTGCCAGCAGCCAAGAACGTGTAGGAGGTTTTGAAGCTTTCTTT	CASSQERVGGFEAFF
.	TRBV7-8	TRBJ2-7	TRBD1	TGTGCCAGCAGCTCGCGGACAGGGGGTTCCTACGAGCAGTACTTC	CASSSRTGGSYEQYF
.	TRBV5-1	TRBJ2-7	TRBD1	TGCGCCAGCAGCTTGGCAGGGACAGGGTTGGACGAGCAGTACTTC	CASSLAGTGLDEQYF
.	TRBV19	TRBJ1-5	.	TGTGCCAGTAGGAAGGAAACAGTCACTAATCAGCCCCAGCATTTT	CASRKETVTNQPQHF
.	TRBV6-5	TRBJ1-1	.	TGTGCCAGCAGTTACTCGCAGGGCTTGAACACTGAAGCTTTCTTT	CASSYSQGLNTEAFF
.	TRBV28	TRBJ1-2	.	TGTGCCAGCAAACCCGGGGCGGGGCCTGGCTACACCTTC	CASKPGAGPGYTF
few	TRBV4-1	TRBJ1-2	.	TGCGCCAGCAGCCATGTCAGGGGAGCTAACTATGGCTACACCTTC	CASSHVRGANYGYTF
.	TRBV19	TRBJ2-6	.	TGTGCCAGTACCAGACAGAGCTCTGGGGCCAACGTCCTGACTTTC	CASTRQSSGANVLTF
.	TRBV5-8	TRBJ2-7	.	TGTGCCAGCAGGCAAGAGGAGTGGCAGTACTTC	CASRQEEWQYF
.	TRBV5-1	TRBJ1-2	.	TGCGCCAGCAGCTTGGCCTATCAACTCGATGGCTACACCTTC	CASSLAYQLDGYTF
.	TRBV7-6	TRBJ1-5	.	TGTGCCAGCAGCTTTCTACGAGTTCGGAATCAGCCCCAGCATTTT	CASSFLRVRNQPQHF
.	TRBV5-1	TRBJ2-2	.	TGCGCCAGCAGCTTGGGGACCGGGACACAGAACACCGGGGAGCTGTTTTTT	CASSLGTGTQNTGELFF
.	TRBV19	TRBJ2-6	TRBD1	TGTGCCAGTATAAACAGGGGGAGCTCTGGGGCCAACGTCCTGACTTTC	CASINRGSSGANVLTF
.	TRBV2	TRBJ2-1	TRBD2	TGTGCCAGCACCGATTTGGGGGGGAAAAACAATGAGCAGTTCTTC	CASTDLGGKNNEQFF
.	TRBV25-1	TRBJ2-2	.	TGTGCCAGCAGTGGTGGACTGGTTGACACCGGGGAGCTGTTTTTT	CASSGGLVDTGELFF
.	TRBV19	TRBJ2-1	.	TGTGCCAGTAGTCTCCGACAGGCTGGTGAGCAGTTCTTC	CASSLRQAGEQFF
.	TRBV2	TRBJ1-4	.	TGTGCCAGCAGGTCCAGGGTAACTAATGAAAAACTGTTTTTT	CASRSRVTNEKLFF
.	TRBV30	TRBJ2-2	.	TGTGCCTGGAACTTCCTAGCGCGCACCGGGGAGCTGTTTTTT	CAWNFLARTGELFF
once	TRBV4-1	TRBJ2-5	TRBD2	TGCGCCAGCAGCCAAGAATGGACTAGCGGAAGGGACCAAGAGACCCAGTACTTC	CASSQEWTSGRDQETQYF
.	TRBV10-3	TRBJ2-4	TRBD1	TGTGCCATCAGCGACAGGGAGTCGCTAGCCAAAAACATTCAGTACTTC	CAISDRESLAKNIQYF
.	TRBV27	TRBJ2-5	TRBD2	TGTGCCAGCAGTTTCAGGCTAGCGGGAGGCATCTACCAAGAGACCCAGTACTTC	CASSFRLAGGIYQETQYF
.	TRBV10-3	TRBJ2-1	TRBD2	TGTGCCATCACTCCCGGGACTAGCGGGGTTTGGAATGAGCAGTTCTTC	CAITPGTSGVWNEQFF
.	TRBV6-5	TRBJ2-7	.	TGTGCCAGCGGAGACTGGTCCCGATACGAGCAGTACTTC	CASGDWSRYEQYF